This is a list of T cell receptor beta chains from one sample in a study of blood T cell repertoires in COVID-19. Generated by immunoSEQ multiplex PCR, the TCRdb table keeps only in-frame clones and is missing some. The sample consists of under 300,000 clones, 92% of them appearing once. The sequenced sample consisted of peripheral blood. Receptors were obtained from a young man with COVID-19, enrolled during active disease. CDR3s include the opening cysteine and the closing phenylalanine or tryptophan. D genes are given only for firm matches. A row's size may be missing; if present it is once, few, many or a size class.

>NA|TRBJ1-5|NA|TRBV19
CASSSRNQPQHF
TGTGCCAGTAGTTCCAGGAATCAGCCCCAGCATTTT
>TRBD1|TRBJ2-7|NA|TRBV6-5
CASSRDRVGEQYF
TGTGCCAGCAGTAGGGACAGGGTCGGTGAGCAGTACTTC
>NA|TRBJ1-4|NA|TRBV9
CASSTGHNEKLFF
TGTGCCAGCAGCACCGGACATAATGAAAAACTGTTTTTT
>TRBD1|TRBJ1-2|NA|TRBV5-1
CASSLGDRGGYGYTF
TGCGCCAGCAGCTTGGGGGACAGGGGTGGCTATGGCTACACCTTC
>NA|TRBJ2-6|NA|TRBV24-1
CATSVPFSQTGANVLTF
TGTGCCACCAGTGTCCCATTCTCGCAGACTGGGGCCAACGTCCTGACTTTC
>TRBD1|TRBJ1-6|once|TRBV11-2
CASSLDRAPRPLHF
TGTGCCAGCAGCCTCGACAGGGCCCCCAGACCCCTCCACTTT
>NA|TRBJ2-5|NA|TRBV4-1
CASSHTPLTVTGTQRRETQYF
TGCGCCAGCAGCCACACCCCCCTGACGGTTACCGGGACTCAACGCCGAGAGACCCAGTACTTC
>TRBD1|TRBJ1-2|NA|TRBV27
CASSSTGVSTFRYGYTF
TGTGCCAGCAGTTCGACAGGGGTGTCTACTTTCCGCTATGGCTACACCTTC
>TRBD1|TRBJ2-4|NA|TRBV15
CATSRDRGQQYF
TGTGCCACCAGCAGAGATCGGGGACAGCAGTACTTC
>TRBD1|TRBJ2-7|NA|TRBV2
CASNPQGAPYEQYF
TGTGCCAGCAACCCACAGGGGGCCCCCTACGAGCAGTACTTC
>NA|TRBJ1-1|NA|TRBV7-9
CASSLGGGAEAFF
TGTGCCAGCAGCTTAGGGGGAGGCGCTGAAGCTTTCTTT
>TRBD2|TRBJ2-3|NA|TRBV5-6
CASSLYLAGGTDTQYF
TGTGCCAGCAGCTTGTATCTAGCGGGGGGCACAGATACGCAGTATTTT
>TRBD2|TRBJ2-5|NA|TRBV3-1/TRBV3-2
CASSTPRLAGRETQYF
TGTGCCAGCAGCACCCCTCGGCTAGCGGGGCGAGAGACCCAGTACTTC
>NA|TRBJ1-2|NA|TRBV19
CASSNHQGGSYGYTF
TGTGCCAGTAGCAACCATCAAGGGGGTTCCTATGGCTACACCTTC
>NA|TRBJ1-2|NA|TRBV5-4
CASSLLILSGDYGYTF
TGTGCCAGCAGCTTGCTCATCCTAAGCGGGGACTATGGCTACACCTTC
>TRBD1|TRBJ2-7|NA|TRBV19
CASSGTGGSYEQYF
TGTGCCAGTTCCGGGACAGGGGGCTCCTACGAGCAGTACTTC
>NA|TRBJ1-1|NA|TRBV2
CASAREGNTEAFF
TGTGCCAGCGCTCGAGAGGGAAACACTGAAGCTTTCTTT
>NA|TRBJ1-2|NA|TRBV6-5
CASRNPGRGYGYTF
TGTGCCAGCAGAAACCCCGGGAGGGGCTATGGCTACACCTTC
>TRBD1|TRBJ1-3|NA|TRBV7-9
CASSLNRGLGNTIYF
TGTGCCAGCAGCTTAAACAGGGGACTTGGAAACACCATATATTTT
>NA|TRBJ1-2|NA|TRBV10-2
CASSGDSAWGYTF
TGCGCCAGCAGTGGGGACTCCGCGTGGGGCTACACCTTC
>NA|TRBJ2-1|NA|TRBV29-1
CSVTGYNEQFF
TGCAGCGTTACAGGGTACAATGAGCAGTTCTTC
>NA|TRBJ2-1|NA|TRBV29-1
CSVPENEQFF
TGCAGCGTTCCAGAAAATGAGCAGTTCTTC
>TRBD1|TRBJ1-5|once|TRBV6-5
CASSVGQGKQPQHF
TGTGCCAGCAGCGTTGGACAGGGTAAACAGCCCCAGCATTTT
>NA|TRBJ1-3|once|TRBV7-2
CASSLGPLGSGNTIYF
TGTGCCAGCAGCTTAGGACCCCTAGGATCTGGAAACACCATATATTTT
>NA|TRBJ2-7|NA|TRBV30
CAWSDWEAVRTYEQYF
TGTGCCTGGAGTGACTGGGAGGCCGTACGTACCTACGAGCAGTACTTC
>TRBD2|TRBJ2-5|NA|TRBV6-5
CASTGGGAETQYF
TGTGCCAGCACAGGCGGGGGGGCCGAGACCCAGTACTTC
>TRBD2|TRBJ2-1|NA|TRBV4-1
CASSQLTAGGARSNEQFF
TGCGCCAGCAGCCAACTGACCGCGGGGGGTGCTAGGAGCAATGAGCAGTTCTTC
>NA|TRBJ1-1|NA|TRBV6-6
CASSPAPGRSNTEAFF
TGTGCCAGCAGCCCCGCCCCTGGCAGATCGAACACTGAAGCTTTCTTT
>TRBD1|TRBJ1-2|NA|TRBV30
CAWSEGAYGYTF
TGTGCCTGGAGTGAGGGGGCTTATGGCTACACCTTC
>NA|TRBJ1-1|NA|TRBV27
CASTPSGRGSGEAFF
TGTGCCAGCACCCCCTCGGGCAGGGGATCTGGTGAAGCTTTCTTT
>TRBD2|TRBJ2-1|few|TRBV6-1
CASSENGGAAYNEQFF
TGTGCCAGCAGTGAAAACGGGGGGGCCGCTTATAATGAGCAGTTCTTC
>NA|TRBJ1-6|few|TRBV7-9
CASSSGQTYSPLHF
TGTGCCAGCAGCTCAGGACAGACCTATTCACCCCTCCACTTT
>NA|TRBJ2-7|few|TRBV21-1
CASSKLQWNRQGYEQYF
TGTGCCAGCAGCAAACTCCAATGGAATCGACAGGGGTACGAGCAGTACTTC
>NA|TRBJ1-5|NA|TRBV2
CASSEQGVGPQHF
TGTGCCAGCAGTGAACAGGGCGTAGGGCCCCAGCATTTT